The source of this T cell receptor (beta chain) is a study of blood T cells in healthy people across ages. Points from the study as a whole: Higher diversity, along with more naive CD4+ cells, distinguished long-lived donors from aged donors.

Between the trimmed V and J ends, which lost 1 base and 8 bases, there was a span of 8 bases. Germline CDR1 is SQVTM and CDR2 is ANQGSEA. There are 11 residues in the CDR3. This clonotype showed up just a few times. The target antigen is unknown. Primed by a sample-barcoded 5' primer and a J-beta primer mix, a second PCR proceeded for about 6 to 12 cycles. TCRdb used MiXCR to reprocess the 5' RACE reads, holding one entry per CDR3 protein. The sample lists 1.5 million to 2 million distinct CDR3 sequences, 28% occurring once. The chain links TRBV29-1 to TRBJ1-2; D gene unclear. The sample taken for sequencing was blood. The sequence was collected from a woman younger than 45 in good health. Written as DNA, the CDR3 is TGCAGCGTTGAAGGGGCGGAAGGCTACACCTTC. Translated, it gives CSVEGAEGYTF.